The clone carrying this T cell receptor (beta chain) was detected a few times. Its antigen is not known. These data come from a study of post-analysis software for immune sequencing data. Overall study results and limits: Controls had significantly higher normalized Chao1 diversity than multiple sclerosis patients. Samples from one preparation batch, clustered by F measure, grouped strongly together. In patients, about 5 TRBV segments were more frequent than in controls, with TRBV5-6, TRBV5-1 and TRBV20-1 among them.

TCR beta libraries were prepared from cDNA with unique molecular identifiers. T cells numbering 1 to 10 million yielded some 520,000 cDNA molecules. TCRdb called the PCR reads again in MiXCR, with one record for every CDR3 protein. Of roughly 700,000 distinct CDR3 sequences listed, less than 35% are singletons. This CDR3 has 15 amino acids. Trimming left V 0 bases short and J 7 bases short, with 18 bases between. Germline loops: CDR1 DFQATT, CDR2 SNEGSKA (reference sequence). The chain employs TRBV20-1 and TRBJ1-2, with D maybe TRBD1 (5 bases). The sequenced sample consisted of blood. This TCR was sampled from a girl under 18 with multiple sclerosis. CDR3 sequence (DNA): TGCAGTGCTAGAGATCAAAAGGGCAGGGAGAGTGGCTACACCTTC. Translating it yields CSARDQKGRESGYTF.